The 22 T cell receptor beta chains below were found in one sample sequenced in a study of T cells in localized non-small cell lung cancer (dated by TCRdb to about 2020). The method behind the library was the immunoSEQ multiplex PCR assay. The immuneACCESS repertoire file appears here via TCRdb, limited to in-frame rearrangements. These files lack a portion of the clones; in checked studies, under half of the deficit traces to unresolved V genes, and the cause of the others is not known. This sample gives approximately 2,100 clones in total; 27% of them show up just once. Together, the top ten hold roughly 15% of the sample. The starting material was lung tumor tissue, obtained before any cancer treatment. The receptor set was obtained from a male donor aged 60 or older with stage III lung adenocarcinoma.

This chain joins TRBV28 and TRBJ2-2, with no clear D. V lost 11 bases, J lost 2 bases, and 12 bases lay in between. CDR1 is MDHEN and CDR2 is SYDVKM in the germline V gene. The CDR3 covers 13 residues. The DNA of the CDR3 is TGTGCCGCCAAATCTCGAAACACCGGGGAGCTGTTTTTT. Translating gives CAAKSRNTGELFF.

This clone was detected a few times. The V and J genes are TRBV7-4 and TRBJ1-4; D not resolved. The CDR3 is 13 amino acids. Trimming pared 5 bases from V and 10 bases from J, leaving 14 bases between. Germline assignment: CDR1 SGHVT and CDR2 SQSDAQ. The CDR3: CASSPESRGKLFF. The CDR3 nucleotides read TGTGCCAGCAGCCCGGAAAGCCGGGGAAAACTGTTTTTT. Combining the CDR3 with reference TRBV7-4 and TRBJ1-4 gives the whole variable domain GAGVSQSPRYKVAKRGRDVALRCDSISGHVTLYWYRQTLGQGSEVLTYSQSDAQRDKSGRPSGRFSAERPERSVSTLKIQRTEQGDSAVYLCASSPESRGKLFFGSGTQLSVL.

Within the sample, this clone is medium-sized. The rearrangement joins TRBV6-8 to TRBJ1-1; 9 nucleotides agree with TRBD1. Trimming cost V 5 bases and J 4 bases; bases outside gene matches: 8. This CDR3 region has 15 residues. Germline CDR1 and CDR2: MNHGY and SAAAGT. The CDR3 spells CASSTGTGKGTEAFF. The CDR3 nucleotides read TGTGCCAGCAGTACCGGGACAGGGAAAGGCACTGAAGCTTTCTTT.

V gene TRBV14 combines with J gene TRBJ1-2; 11 nucleotides align to TRBD1. V shed 5 bases and J 7 bases; nucleotides not matched to a gene: 6. CDR1 and CDR2 from the germline V gene are SGHDN and FVKESK. CDR3 size: 14 residues. CDR3 region: CASSSDRGRGGYTF. CDR3 sequence (DNA): TGTGCCAGCAGCTCGGACAGGGGGCGCGGTGGCTACACCTTC.

In its sample, this clone was seen a few times. The genes are TRBV6-8 and TRBJ1-1, with D perhaps TRBD1 (5 bases). Germline CDR1 is MNHGY and CDR2 is SAAAGT. CDR3 length equals 13 residues. Trimming removed 10 bases from V and 0 bases from J, with 12 bases in between. The CDR3 spells CATHRGMNTEAFF. In DNA, the CDR3 is TGTGCCACCCACCGGGGCATGAACACTGAAGCTTTCTTT.

This clone counts as medium-sized (0.01 to 0.1%). The chain uses TRBV6-8 and TRBJ2-7; D unresolved. This CDR3 has 13 amino acids. V lost 5 bases to trimming and J lost 7 bases, with 15 bases between them. The germline gives CDR1 MNHGY, CDR2 SAAAGT. This chain's CDR3 is CASSGPTQFEQYF. In nucleotides, the CDR3 is TGTGCCAGCAGTGGCCCCACTCAATTTGAGCAGTACTTC.

This chain uses TRBV5-1 with TRBJ2-5, with D tentatively TRBD2 (6 bases). Trimming took 0 bases from V and 5 from J, leaving 11 bases between them. Germline-derived CDR1 and CDR2 are SGHRS and YFSETQ. This CDR3 comprises 14 residues. As DNA, the CDR3 is TGCGCCAGCAGCTTGGCGGCAGGGAGGGAGACCCAGTACTTC. This gives the protein CASSLAAGRETQYF.

Of note for this clone: Given a far larger clone just one base away, this is likely a sequencing read error. The gene calls are TRBV4-2 and TRBJ1-1; 9 bases line up with TRBD1. CDR3 size: 15 residues. With 3 bases clipped from V and 3 bases from J, the junction kept 5 bases outside the gene matches. Germline assignment: CDR1 LGHNA and CDR2 YNFKEQ. The CDR3 coding sequence is TGTGCCAGCAGCCACTCGGGACAGGGTGACACTGAAGCTTTCTTT. This codes for CASSHSGQGDTEAFF.

The chain employs TRBV29-1 and TRBJ2-2; D gene ambiguous. V shed 4 bases and J shed 5 bases, with 8 bases lying between them. Per germline, CDR1 SQVTM and CDR2 ANQGSEA. This CDR3 comprises 12 residues. The DNA of the CDR3 is TGCAGCGTTGTGTACGGGACCGGGGAGCTGTTTTTT. This translates into CSVVYGTGELFF.

The J gene is TRBJ2-5, the V gene TRBV12-1. TRBV12-1 is a pseudogene segment. The CDR3 runs to 14 residues. CDR3 in amino acids: CASSSLRRGETQYF. The CDR3 DNA sequence: TGTGCCAGCAGCTCCTTGAGGAGGGGGGAGACCCAGTACTTC.

V and J are TRBV11-3 and TRBJ1-1; D unclear. This CDR3 spans 14 amino acids. Germline V CDR1 and CDR2: SGHNT, YENEEA. The germline V and J ends were trimmed by 5 bases and 3 bases, with 13 bases remaining between them. CDR3 coding DNA: TGTGCCAGCAGCCTCCAGAACATATACACTGAAGCTTTCTTT. Protein: CASSLQNIYTEAFF.

This clone turned up a few times. The chain uses TRBV11-3 and TRBJ1-1, with 8 positions matching TRBD1. Germline V CDR1 and CDR2: SGHNT, YENEEA. V gave up 2 bases and J gave up 3 bases; unmatched junction bases: 5. This CDR3 has 15 amino acids. CDR3 bases: TGTGCCAGCAGCTTAATTGGGACAGGCCACACTGAAGCTTTCTTT. The encoded protein is CASSLIGTGHTEAFF.

The table lists this clone with a few counts. CDR3 DNA sequence: TGTGCCATATTAGCGGGGCCCGCAGATGAGCAGTTCTTC. Its protein is CAILAGPADEQFF. The rearrangement links TRBV10-3 to TRBJ2-1, with 8 bases fitting TRBD2. Germline CDR1 is ENHRY and CDR2 is SYGVKD. The CDR3 has 13 residues. The J segment lost 8 bases and the V segment lost 9 bases, leaving 9 bases of the junction unmatched.

The rearrangement uses TRBV11-3 and TRBJ2-6; D uncertain. V was pared by 2 bases and J by 0 bases, with 14 bases between. This CDR3 has 18 amino acids. The germline CDR1 and CDR2 sequences are SGHNT and YENEEA. The CDR3 nucleotides read TGTGCCAGCAGCTTATTCCTTCGATCGAGCTCTGGGGCCAACGTCCTGACTTTC. This encodes CASSLFLRSSSGANVLTF.

This clone is judged medium-sized. CDR3 DNA: TGTGCCAGCAGCTTAGTCTTTTCCAGGCCCTCTGGAAACACCATATATTTT. Encoded protein: CASSLVFSRPSGNTIYF. The chain links TRBV11-3 to TRBJ1-3; D unresolved. The CDR3 spans 17 residues. V was clipped by 1 base and J by 0 bases, with 13 bases between them. Germline CDR1 SGHNT, CDR2 YENEEA.

This clone has more than one count but fewer than ten. The rearrangement joins TRBV6-4 to TRBJ1-1; no clear D. V shed 7 bases and J shed 0 bases, with 3 bases lying between them. CDR1 is MRHNA and CDR2 is SNTAGT in the germline V gene. There are 11 residues in the CDR3. The CDR3 protein is CASTLNTEAFF. DNA for the CDR3: TGTGCCAGCACCTTGAACACTGAAGCTTTCTTT.

This clone is termed medium-sized. V and J are TRBV11-3 and TRBJ2-5, with 7 nucleotides matching TRBD1. Germline V gene sequence: CDR1 SGHNT, CDR2 YENEEA. The CDR3 has 17 residues. The ends lost 5 bases at V and 1 base at J; junction bases unmatched: 13. CDR3 in amino acids: CASSPGNRDRVQETQYF. DNA of the CDR3: TGTGCCAGCAGCCCCGGGAACCGGGACAGAGTCCAAGAGACCCAGTACTTC.

By share, this clone ranks as large. The J gene is TRBJ2-5, the V gene TRBV18, with D perhaps TRBD2 (5 bases). Germline V lookup: CDR1 KGHSH, CDR2 LQKENI. V was pared by 6 bases and J by 5 bases, with 19 bases between. The CDR3 is 15 residues long. DNA for the CDR3: TGTGCCAGCTCCTACGAGAGGGCCGATGGGGAGACCCAGTACTTC. The encoded protein is CASSYERADGETQYF.

The chain carries TRBV13 and TRBJ1-4, with TRBD1 identical over 10 bases. J gave up 7 bases and V 6 bases, and 11 bases lay outside the gene matches. The CDR3 totals 16 residues. Germline lookup yields CDR1 PRHDT and CDR2 FYEKMQ (reference sequence). Written as DNA, the CDR3 is TGTGCCAGCAGTTTCCTTCGGACAGGGGGATCTGAAAAACTGTTTTTT. The encoded protein is CASSFLRTGGSEKLFF.

The table lists this clone with a few counts. In nucleotides, the CDR3 is TGCGCCAGCAGCCACTCGGGACAGGGTGACACTGAAGCTTTCTTT. Amino acids: CASSHSGQGDTEAFF. The V and J genes are TRBV1 and TRBJ1-1; TRBD1 is the table's D call and was not checked against the DNA. TRBV1 is a listed pseudogene. CDR3 length equals 15 residues.

This clone was detected a few times. The chain links TRBV10-3 to TRBJ2-7; D not certain. V lost 0 bases, J lost 2 bases, and 5 bases lay in between. Germline V lookup: CDR1 ENHRY, CDR2 SYGVKD. This CDR3 has 13 amino acids. CDR3 region: CAISESTAYEQYF. The CDR3 DNA reads TGTGCCATCAGTGAGTCGACTGCCTACGAGCAGTACTTC.

The chain uses TRBV6-8 and TRBJ2-3; weak D call: TRBD1 (5 bases). Trimming took 4 bases from V and 2 from J, leaving 10 bases between them. Germline CDR1 and CDR2: MNHGY and SAAAGT. The length of the CDR3 is 14 residues. DNA for the CDR3: TGTGCCAGCAGTTGGGGCGACCACACAGATACGCAGTATTTT. This codes for CASSWGDHTDTQYF.